This TCR beta chain was recovered during a study of blood T cell repertoires in COVID-19. V was shortened by 8 bases and J by 7 bases, with 21 bases between the two germline ends. Germline V gives CDR1 SGHTA, CDR2 FQGTGA. This CDR3 is built from 15 residues. Sequencing used immunoSEQ multiplex PCR; TCRdb keeps in-frame clones, though not all of them. The repertoire holds about 120,000 clones, around nine tenths seen once, with approximately 20% in the top ten. This rearrangement joins TRBV7-3 to TRBJ2-1; tentatively, D is TRBD1 (5 bases). The TCR comes from a human donor with acute or convalescent COVID-19. The donor label of this sample is uncertain. Sequenced: peripheral blood. CDR3 sequence: CASARAGILSNEQFF. In nucleotides, the CDR3 is TGTGCCAGCGCTCGGGCAGGGATTCTCTCGAATGAGCAGTTCTTC.